This TCR beta chain appears in the sequencing data of a study of T cell responses to AZD1222 COVID-19 vaccine. Findings and limits, study-wide: Spike as a whole was targeted by vaccine-associated CD4 TCRs, dominant at 160-218 and 743-854. Baseline seropositivity characterized only a handful of AZD1222 recipients. Donors were largely white British and mainly female; clonal diversity was possibly underestimated.

Of note for this clone: The antigen is unknown.

Sequencing was performed with immunoSEQ multiplex PCR; in TCRdb, only in-frame clones are kept and a portion is missing. Of over 100,000 clones listed, roughly 90% are singletons. The source is an adult in good health. Specimen: peripheral blood, collected on day 0 of AZD1222 vaccination.

Here the CDR3 reads CASRRTGGIFQRSSPLHF. As DNA, the CDR3 is TGTGCCAGTAGGCGGACAGGGGGCATTTTTCAACGGAGTTCACCCCTCCACTTT. The V and J genes are TRBV19 and TRBJ1-6; 11 bases fit TRBD1. Per germline, CDR1 LNHDA and CDR2 SQIVND (reference sequence). Trimming at V came to 6 bases and at J to 9 bases, leaving 16 bases not matched to a gene. This CDR3 spans 18 amino acids.